This T cell receptor (beta chain) is drawn from a study of T-cell reconstitution after alpha-beta-depleted transplantation in children. In its sample, this clonotype was seen many times. Its target is not known. Library preparation (for TCRbeta) was performed with unique molecular identifiers. MiXCR was run by TCRdb on the PCR reads, yielding one entry per CDR3 protein. The sample shows approximately 230,000 distinct CDR3 sequences, under 30% of them seen only once. The CDR3 is 14 amino acids. CDR1 SQVTM and CDR2 ANQGSEA come from the germline V gene. The V gene lost 5 bases and the J gene lost 2 bases, with 15 bases spanning the gap. Points from the study as a whole: T-cell counts and diversity at one year post-transplant came mainly from newly produced T cells. Where some patients showed high TCRbeta diversity at day 60, it came from recipient T cells and thymic progenitors that had survived. There were reportedly several hundred expanded graft clones from which alpha-beta T cells came about two months after transplant.

The sample in question was PBMCs, obtained before TCRalphabeta/CD19-depleted stem cell transplant. The receptor was derived from a girl aged 2 to 10 with Fanconi anemia, due to receive a stem cell transplant. This chain joins TRBV29-1 and TRBJ2-5; D uncertain. The CDR3 is CSVSRSGRQETQYF. The DNA for the CDR3 is TGCAGCGTTTCACGATCGGGCAGGCAAGAGACCCAGTACTTC. The full variable domain, completed using reference TRBV29-1 and TRBJ2-5, is SAVISQKPSRDICQRGTSLTIQCQVDSQVTMMFWYRQQPGQSLTLIATANQGSEATYESGFVIDKFPISRPNLTFSTLTVSNMSPEDSSIYLCSVSRSGRQETQYFGPGTRLLVL.